The text below deals with one TCR beta chain. The antigen remains unidentified. These data come from a study of cytomegalovirus exposure and HLA in healthy donors. Study-level points and caveats: As a later analysis revealed, most CMV-associated TCR beta chains appeared HLA-restricted. The presence/absence work took it that sequencing depth was about the same across donors. Usually a TCR sequence was rare, but some public TCRs were found in many donors. Among immune exposure information, only CMV serostatus was available.

Use of 60 Vbeta and 13 Jbeta primers characterized the PCR. The assay was immunoSEQ multiplex PCR, and TCRdb's table has in-frame clones only and misses some. The profile shows more than 90,000 clones, roughly three quarters of them singletons. This CDR3 contains 11 residues. Trimming left V 3 bases short and J 4 bases short, with 5 bases between. Per germline, CDR1 DFQATT and CDR2 SNEGSKA (reference sequence). The receptor comes from a woman younger than 30 in good health and CMV-seropositive. The material sequenced was PBMCs. The J gene is TRBJ2-3, the V gene TRBV20-1; D remains ambiguous. CDR3 in DNA: TGCAGTGCTAGGGCCCCAGATACGCAGTATTTT. Translation: CSARAPDTQYF.